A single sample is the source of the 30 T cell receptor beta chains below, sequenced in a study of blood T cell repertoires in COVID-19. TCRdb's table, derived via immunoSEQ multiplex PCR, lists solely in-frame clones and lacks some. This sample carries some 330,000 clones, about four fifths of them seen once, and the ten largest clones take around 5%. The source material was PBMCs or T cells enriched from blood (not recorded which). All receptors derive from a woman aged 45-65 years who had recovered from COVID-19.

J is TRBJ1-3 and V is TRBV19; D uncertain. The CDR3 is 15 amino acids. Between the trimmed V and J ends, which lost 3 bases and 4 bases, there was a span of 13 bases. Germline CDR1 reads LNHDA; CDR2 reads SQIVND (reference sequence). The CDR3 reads CASSIVPGQGNTIYF. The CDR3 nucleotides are TGTGCCAGTAGTATCGTGCCAGGTCAGGGAAACACCATATATTTT.

CDR3 in amino acids: CASSLIAGVSNEQFF. The CDR3 DNA reads as TGCGCCAGCAGCTTGATAGCGGGAGTGTCCAATGAGCAGTTCTTC. The chain couples TRBV5-1 to TRBJ2-1; TRBD2 matches at 9 bases. The CDR3 has 15 residues. V was pared by 1 base and J by 6 bases, with 5 bases of the junction left unmatched. CDR1 is SGHRS, CDR2 YFSETQ, per germline.

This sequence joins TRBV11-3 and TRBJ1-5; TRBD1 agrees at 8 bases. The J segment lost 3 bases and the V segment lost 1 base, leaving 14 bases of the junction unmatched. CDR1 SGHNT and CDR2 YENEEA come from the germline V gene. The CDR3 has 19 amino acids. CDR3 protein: CASSLVFVREDRDNQPQHF. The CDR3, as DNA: TGTGCCAGCAGCTTAGTTTTTGTCAGAGAGGACAGGGACAATCAGCCCCAGCATTTT.

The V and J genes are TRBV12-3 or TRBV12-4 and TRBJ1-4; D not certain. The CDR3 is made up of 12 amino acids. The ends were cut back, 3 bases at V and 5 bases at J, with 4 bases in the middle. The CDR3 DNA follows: TGTGCCAGCAGTTTCCTGAATGAAAAACTGTTTTTT. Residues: CASSFLNEKLFF.

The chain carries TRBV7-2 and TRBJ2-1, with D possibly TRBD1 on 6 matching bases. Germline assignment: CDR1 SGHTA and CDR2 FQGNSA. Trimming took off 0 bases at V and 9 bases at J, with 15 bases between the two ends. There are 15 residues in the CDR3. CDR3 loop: CASSLATQGSGEQFF. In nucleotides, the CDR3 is TGTGCCAGCAGCTTAGCGACTCAGGGGTCGGGTGAGCAGTTCTTC.

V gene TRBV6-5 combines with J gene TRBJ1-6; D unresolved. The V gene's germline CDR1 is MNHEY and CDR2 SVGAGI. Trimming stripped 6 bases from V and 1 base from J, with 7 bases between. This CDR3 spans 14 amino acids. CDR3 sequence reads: CASREWSYNSPLHF. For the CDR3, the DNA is TGTGCCAGCAGGGAGTGGTCCTATAATTCACCCCTCCACTTT.

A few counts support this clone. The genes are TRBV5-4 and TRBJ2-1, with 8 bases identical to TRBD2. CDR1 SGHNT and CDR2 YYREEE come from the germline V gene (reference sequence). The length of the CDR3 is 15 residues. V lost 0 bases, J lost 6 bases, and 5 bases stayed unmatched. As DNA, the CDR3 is TGTGCCAGCAGCTTGGATAGCGGGACTGGCAATGAGCAGTTCTTC. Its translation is CASSLDSGTGNEQFF.

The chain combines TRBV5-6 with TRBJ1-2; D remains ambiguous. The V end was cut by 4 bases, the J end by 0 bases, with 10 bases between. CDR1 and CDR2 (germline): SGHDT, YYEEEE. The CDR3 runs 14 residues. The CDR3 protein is CASSRGTTNYGYTF. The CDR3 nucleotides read TGTGCCAGCAGCCGCGGTACGACTAACTATGGCTACACCTTC.

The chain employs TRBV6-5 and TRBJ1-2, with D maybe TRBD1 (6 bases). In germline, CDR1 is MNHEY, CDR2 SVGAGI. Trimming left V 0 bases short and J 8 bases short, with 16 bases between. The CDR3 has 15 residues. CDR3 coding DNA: TGTGCCAGCAGTTACTCGACAGGCCTACTAGGGGGCTACACCTTC. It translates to CASSYSTGLLGGYTF.

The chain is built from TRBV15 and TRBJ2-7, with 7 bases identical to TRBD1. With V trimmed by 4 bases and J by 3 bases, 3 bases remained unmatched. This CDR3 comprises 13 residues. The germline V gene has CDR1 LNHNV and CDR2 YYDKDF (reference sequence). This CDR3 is CATSKAGGYEQYF. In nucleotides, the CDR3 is TGTGCCACCAGCAAGGCAGGGGGCTACGAGCAGTACTTC.

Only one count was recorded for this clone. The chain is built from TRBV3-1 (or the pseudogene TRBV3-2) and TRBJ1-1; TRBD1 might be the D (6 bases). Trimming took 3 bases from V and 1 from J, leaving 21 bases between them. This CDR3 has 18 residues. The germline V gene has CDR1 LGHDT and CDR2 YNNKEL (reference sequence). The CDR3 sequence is CASSQMTGWGTGNTEAFF. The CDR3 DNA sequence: TGTGCCAGCAGCCAGATGACAGGCTGGGGGACCGGGAACACTGAAGCTTTCTTT.

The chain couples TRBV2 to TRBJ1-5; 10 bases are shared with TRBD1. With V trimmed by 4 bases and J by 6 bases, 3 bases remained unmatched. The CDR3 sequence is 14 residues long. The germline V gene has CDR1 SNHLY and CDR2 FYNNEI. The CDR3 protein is CASSGGQGTQPQHF. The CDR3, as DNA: TGTGCCAGCAGTGGGGGACAGGGGACTCAGCCCCAGCATTTT. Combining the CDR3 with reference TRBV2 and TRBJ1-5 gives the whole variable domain EPEVTQTPSHQVTQMGQEVILRCVPISNHLYFYWYRQILGQKVEFLVSFYNNEISEKSEIFDDQFSVERPDGSNFTLKIRSTKLEDSAMYFCASSGGQGTQPQHFGDGTRLSIL.

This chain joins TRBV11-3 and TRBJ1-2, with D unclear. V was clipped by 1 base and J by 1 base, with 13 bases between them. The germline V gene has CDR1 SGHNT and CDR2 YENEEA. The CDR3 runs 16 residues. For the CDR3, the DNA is TGTGCCAGCAGCTTAGGGCATCCGGGAAATAACTATGGCTACACCTTC. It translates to CASSLGHPGNNYGYTF. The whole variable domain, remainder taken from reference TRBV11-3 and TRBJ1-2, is EAGVVQSPRYKIIEKKQPVAFWCNPISGHNTLYWYLQNLGQGPELLIRYENEEAVDDSQLPKDRFSAERLKGVDSTLKIQPAELGDSAVYLCASSLGHPGNNYGYTFGSGTRLTVV.

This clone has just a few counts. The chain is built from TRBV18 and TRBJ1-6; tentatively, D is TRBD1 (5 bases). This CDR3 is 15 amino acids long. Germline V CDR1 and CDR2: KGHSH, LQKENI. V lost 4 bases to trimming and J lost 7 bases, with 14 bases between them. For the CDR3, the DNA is TGTGCCAGCTCACGATCCGGGGGAGAGAATTCACCCCTCCACTTT. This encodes CASSRSGGENSPLHF.

The CDR3 spells CASSNDLGQARRHTQYF. CDR3 nucleotides: TGTGCCAGCAGCAATGACCTGGGACAGGCCCGCCGTCATACGCAGTATTTT. The gene calls are TRBV21-1 and TRBJ2-3; the D call of TRBD1 is as the table states it, not checked on the DNA. TRBV21-1 is a pseudogene. The CDR3 totals 17 residues.

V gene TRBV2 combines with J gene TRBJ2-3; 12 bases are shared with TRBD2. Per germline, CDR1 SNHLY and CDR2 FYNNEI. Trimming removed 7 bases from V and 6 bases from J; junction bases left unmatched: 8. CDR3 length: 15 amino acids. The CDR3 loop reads CASNRLAGGRDTQYF. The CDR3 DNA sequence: TGTGCCAGCAATCGGCTAGCGGGGGGGCGGGATACGCAGTATTTT.

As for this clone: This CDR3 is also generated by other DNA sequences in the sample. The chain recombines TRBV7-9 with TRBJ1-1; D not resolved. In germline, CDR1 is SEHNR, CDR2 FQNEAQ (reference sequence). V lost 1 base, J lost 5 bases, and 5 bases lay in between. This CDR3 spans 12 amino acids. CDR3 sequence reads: CASSLVSTEAFF. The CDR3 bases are TGTGCCAGCAGCTTAGTTAGTACTGAAGCTTTCTTT.

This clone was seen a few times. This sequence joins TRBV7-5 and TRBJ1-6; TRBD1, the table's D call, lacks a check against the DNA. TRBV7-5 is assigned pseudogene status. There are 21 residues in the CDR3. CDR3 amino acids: CVRSSGQGKWGLSSYNSPLHF. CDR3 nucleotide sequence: TGTGTCAGAAGCTCGGGACAGGGGAAATGGGGTCTAAGCTCCTATAATTCACCCCTCCACTTT.

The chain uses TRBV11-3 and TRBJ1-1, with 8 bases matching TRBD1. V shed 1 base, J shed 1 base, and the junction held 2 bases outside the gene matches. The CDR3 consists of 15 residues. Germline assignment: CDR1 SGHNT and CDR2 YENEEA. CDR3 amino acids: CASSLAGTGNTEAFF. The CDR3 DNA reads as TGTGCCAGCAGCTTAGCCGGGACAGGGAACACTGAAGCTTTCTTT.

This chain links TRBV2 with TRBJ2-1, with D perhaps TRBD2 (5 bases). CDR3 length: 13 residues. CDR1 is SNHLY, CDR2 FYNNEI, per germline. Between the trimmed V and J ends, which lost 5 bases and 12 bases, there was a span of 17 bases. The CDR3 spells CASSIGRGLRQFF. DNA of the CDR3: TGTGCCAGCAGTATCGGCCGCGGGCTAAGGCAGTTCTTC.

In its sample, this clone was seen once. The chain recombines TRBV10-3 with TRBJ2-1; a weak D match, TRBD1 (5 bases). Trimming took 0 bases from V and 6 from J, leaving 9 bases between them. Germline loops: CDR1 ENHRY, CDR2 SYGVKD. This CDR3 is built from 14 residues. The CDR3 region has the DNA TGTGCCATCAGTGAGTCAGATAGGGGCAATGAGCAGTTCTTC. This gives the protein CAISESDRGNEQFF.

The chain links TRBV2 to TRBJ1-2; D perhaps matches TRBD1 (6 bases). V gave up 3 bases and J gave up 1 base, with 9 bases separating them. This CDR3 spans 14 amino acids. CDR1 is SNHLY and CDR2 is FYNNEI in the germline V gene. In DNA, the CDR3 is TGTGCCAGCAGTGAGCAGGACAGTAACTATGGCTACACCTTC. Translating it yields CASSEQDSNYGYTF. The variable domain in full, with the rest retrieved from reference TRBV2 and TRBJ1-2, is EPEVTQTPSHQVTQMGQEVILRCVPISNHLYFYWYRQILGQKVEFLVSFYNNEISEKSEIFDDQFSVERPDGSNFTLKIRSTKLEDSAMYFCASSEQDSNYGYTFGSGTRLTVV.

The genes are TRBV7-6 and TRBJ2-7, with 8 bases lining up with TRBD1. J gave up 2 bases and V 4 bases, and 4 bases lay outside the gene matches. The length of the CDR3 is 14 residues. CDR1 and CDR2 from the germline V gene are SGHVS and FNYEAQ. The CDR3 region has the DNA TGTGCCAGCAGCTCCGGGGGACAGGCCTACGAGCAGTACTTC. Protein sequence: CASSSGGQAYEQYF.

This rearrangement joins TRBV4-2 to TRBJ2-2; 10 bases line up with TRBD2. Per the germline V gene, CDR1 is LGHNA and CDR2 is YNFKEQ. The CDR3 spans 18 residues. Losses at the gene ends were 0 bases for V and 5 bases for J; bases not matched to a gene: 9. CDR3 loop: CASSQDASGGVGTGELFF. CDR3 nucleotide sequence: TGTGCCAGCAGCCAAGATGCTAGCGGGGGCGTGGGGACCGGGGAGCTGTTTTTT.

CDR3 in amino acids: CAWSDGAGYSNQPQHF. The CDR3, as DNA: TGTGCCTGGAGTGATGGGGCCGGCTATAGCAATCAGCCCCAGCATTTT. The gene calls are TRBV30 and TRBJ1-5; D is possibly TRBD1 (5 bases). Trimming pared 1 base from V and 0 bases from J, leaving 13 bases between. CDR3 size: 16 residues. Germline V gene sequence: CDR1 GTSNPN, CDR2 SVGIG (reference sequence).

In nucleotides, the CDR3 is TGCGCCAGCAGCCAGGGGCTAGCGGGGAGCACAGATACGCAGTATTTT. Encoded protein: CASSQGLAGSTDTQYF. The chain uses TRBV4-3 and TRBJ2-3; 9 nucleotides match TRBD2. The junction had 4 bases not matched to a gene; V was cut back by 3 bases and J by 0 bases. Germline loops: CDR1 LGHNA, CDR2 YSLEER. This CDR3 spans 16 amino acids.

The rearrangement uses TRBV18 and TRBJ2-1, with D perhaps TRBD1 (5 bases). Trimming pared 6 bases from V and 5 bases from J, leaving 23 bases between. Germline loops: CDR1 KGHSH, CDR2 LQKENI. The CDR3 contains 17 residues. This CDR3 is CASSPGVGLPTHNEQFF. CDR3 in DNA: TGTGCCAGCTCCCCTGGTGTGGGGCTACCGACCCACAATGAGCAGTTCTTC.

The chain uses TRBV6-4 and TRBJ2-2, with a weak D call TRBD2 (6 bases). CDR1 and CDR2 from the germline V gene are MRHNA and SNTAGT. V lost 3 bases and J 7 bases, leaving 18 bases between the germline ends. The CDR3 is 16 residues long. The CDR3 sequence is CASSEEIAVTRGELFF. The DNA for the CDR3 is TGTGCCAGCAGTGAAGAAATAGCGGTGACCCGCGGGGAGCTGTTTTTT.

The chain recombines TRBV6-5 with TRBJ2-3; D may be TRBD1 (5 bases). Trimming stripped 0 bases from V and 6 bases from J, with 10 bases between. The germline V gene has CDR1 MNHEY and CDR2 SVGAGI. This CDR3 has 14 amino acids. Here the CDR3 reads CASSYSIGADTQYF. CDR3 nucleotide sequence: TGTGCCAGCAGTTACTCGATTGGGGCGGATACGCAGTATTTT.

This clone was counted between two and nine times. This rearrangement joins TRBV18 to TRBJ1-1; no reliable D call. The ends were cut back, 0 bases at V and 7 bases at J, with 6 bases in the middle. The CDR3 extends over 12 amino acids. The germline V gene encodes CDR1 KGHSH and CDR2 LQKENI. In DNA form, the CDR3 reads TGTGCCAGCTCACCACCGACAAGTGAAGCTTTCTTT. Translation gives CASSPPTSEAFF.